Listed below are T cell receptor beta chains from one sample, sequenced in a study of blood T cell repertoires in COVID-19. Sequencing was performed with immunoSEQ multiplex PCR; in TCRdb, only in-frame clones are kept and a portion is missing. Of about 250,000 clones in the sample, about four fifths were seen once. What was sequenced was peripheral blood. Every receptor here comes from a man aged 50-59 years with acute or convalescent COVID-19. Each CDR3 is given with its conserved first and last residue.

v_call: TRBV3-1/TRBV3-2; j_call: TRBJ1-6; cdr3_aa: CASSQGQRWGSPLHF
v_call: TRBV11-3; j_call: TRBJ2-1; cdr3_aa: CASSLGGNYNEQFF
v_call: TRBV7-9; j_call: TRBJ2-5; cdr3_aa: CASSASYRGREETQYF
v_call: TRBV25-1; j_call: TRBJ1-1; cdr3_aa: CASSENGFTEAFF
v_call: TRBV11-3; j_call: TRBJ1-2; cdr3_aa: CASSLEGVGDYTF
v_call: TRBV9; j_call: TRBJ1-4; cdr3_aa: CASSATGRTNEKLFF
v_call: TRBV7-6; j_call: TRBJ2-1; cdr3_aa: CASSLSSGGGRYNEQFF
v_call: TRBV5-8; j_call: TRBJ1-5; cdr3_aa: CASSGSGGGQPQHF
v_call: TRBV4-1; j_call: TRBJ1-1; cdr3_aa: CASSQDVYTEAFF
v_call: TRBV19; j_call: TRBJ1-1; cdr3_aa: CASIQGGLDTEAFF
v_call: TRBV3-1/TRBV3-2; j_call: TRBJ2-3; cdr3_aa: CASSQDGGSGPTDTQYF
v_call: TRBV7-8; j_call: TRBJ2-2; cdr3_aa: CASSLEGTSNTGELFF
v_call: TRBV27; j_call: TRBJ2-7; cdr3_aa: CASSSKSHRATYEQYF
v_call: TRBV19; j_call: TRBJ1-2; cdr3_aa: CASSIPGQIYGYTF
v_call: TRBV18; j_call: TRBJ1-2; cdr3_aa: CASSPSTGHGYGYTF
v_call: TRBV6-1; j_call: TRBJ2-7; cdr3_aa: CASSELAGAIYEQYF
v_call: TRBV7-9; j_call: TRBJ2-7; cdr3_aa: CASSLARDYEQYF
v_call: TRBV18; j_call: TRBJ2-1; cdr3_aa: CASSRGGNNEQFF
v_call: TRBV9; j_call: TRBJ2-5; cdr3_aa: CASSEQGDETQYF
v_call: TRBV6-1; j_call: TRBJ1-4; cdr3_aa: CASSEPGRGLEKLFF
v_call: TRBV27; j_call: TRBJ2-5; cdr3_aa: CASSSGQGRQETQYF
v_call: TRBV5-5; j_call: TRBJ1-2; cdr3_aa: CASSLETRTDF
v_call: TRBV5-5; j_call: TRBJ2-3; cdr3_aa: CASSPRASSTDTQYF
v_call: TRBV2; j_call: TRBJ2-1; cdr3_aa: CASSEGLATYNEQFF
v_call: TRBV29-1; j_call: TRBJ1-5; cdr3_aa: CSADRPRGSNQPQHF
v_call: TRBV29-1; j_call: TRBJ2-4; cdr3_aa: CSGQGPNIQYF
v_call: TRBV18; j_call: TRBJ2-7; cdr3_aa: CASSPPQRGSSYEQYF
v_call: TRBV5-1; j_call: TRBJ2-7; cdr3_aa: CASSWDRDEQYF
v_call: TRBV12-3/TRBV12-4; j_call: TRBJ1-2; cdr3_aa: CASNIPGDYGYTF
v_call: TRBV15; j_call: TRBJ2-3; cdr3_aa: CATSRDGTSGSDTQYF
v_call: TRBV29-1; j_call: TRBJ1-2; cdr3_aa: CSVEGGVENYGYTF
v_call: TRBV6-5; j_call: TRBJ1-1; cdr3_aa: CASSYERGGLDTEAFF
v_call: TRBV5-4; j_call: TRBJ1-6; cdr3_aa: CASSLAGTGGGYSPLHF
v_call: TRBV5-1; j_call: TRBJ1-1; cdr3_aa: CASSSRTGLNTEAFF
v_call: TRBV19; j_call: TRBJ2-7; cdr3_aa: CASQNSIGSYEQYF
v_call: TRBV5-1; j_call: TRBJ1-1; cdr3_aa: CASSFKVAGNTEAFF
v_call: TRBV9; j_call: TRBJ2-3; cdr3_aa: CASSGGVTDTQYF
v_call: TRBV11-1; j_call: TRBJ2-3; cdr3_aa: CASKRLAGLTDTQYF
v_call: TRBV19; j_call: TRBJ1-1; cdr3_aa: CASSITSGGWAEAFF
v_call: TRBV7-3; j_call: TRBJ2-3; cdr3_aa: CASSPGLSSTDTQYF
v_call: TRBV5-5; j_call: TRBJ1-2; cdr3_aa: CASSQGQGRYGYTF
v_call: TRBV7-8; j_call: TRBJ2-4; cdr3_aa: CASSLLGRVTVKNIQYF
v_call: TRBV10-1; j_call: TRBJ2-7; cdr3_aa: CASSETGTGGFYEQYF
v_call: TRBV7-8; j_call: TRBJ2-1; cdr3_aa: CASSLIPPNEQFF
v_call: TRBV9; j_call: TRBJ2-2; cdr3_aa: CASSVASGSAGELFF
v_call: TRBV7-3; j_call: TRBJ2-2; cdr3_aa: CASSLTFKTSANTGELFF
v_call: TRBV5-6; j_call: TRBJ2-7; cdr3_aa: CASSPGTLTYEQYF
v_call: TRBV5-1; j_call: TRBJ1-4; cdr3_aa: CASSFKGTREKLFF
v_call: TRBV19; j_call: TRBJ2-1; cdr3_aa: CASKIEGANEQFF
v_call: TRBV19; j_call: TRBJ2-3; cdr3_aa: CASSWLATSTDTQYF
v_call: TRBV6-1; j_call: TRBJ1-6; cdr3_aa: CASSDDRVGYNSPLHF
v_call: TRBV6-5; j_call: TRBJ1-5; cdr3_aa: CASSTQGINQPQHF
v_call: TRBV19; j_call: TRBJ2-2; cdr3_aa: CASSVSPGLAKYLQNTGELFF
v_call: TRBV11-3; j_call: TRBJ2-7; cdr3_aa: CASSRRDRGYEQYF
v_call: TRBV7-2; j_call: TRBJ1-5; cdr3_aa: CASSLGGTGGQPQHF